This is a list of T cell receptor beta chains from one sample in a study of blood T cell repertoires in COVID-19. This table comes from immunoSEQ multiplex PCR, and its TCRdb copy is limited to in-frame clones, with some not included. This table has roughly 250,000 clones, approximately 85% appearing once. Sequencing was done on a sample of PBMCs or T cells enriched from blood (not recorded which). These receptors came from a young woman who had recovered from COVID-19. CDR3s include the opening cysteine and the closing phenylalanine or tryptophan. A D gene is named only where the DNA matches it firmly.

V	J	D	CDR3	DNA
TRBV24-1	TRBJ2-1	TRBD2	CATSDPGLAGVHEQFF	TGTGCCACCAGTGATCCGGGACTAGCGGGAGTCCATGAGCAGTTCTTC
TRBV5-4	TRBJ2-1	TRBD2	CASSQGLASYNEQFF	TGTGCCAGCAGCCAGGGACTAGCGTCCTACAATGAGCAGTTCTTC
TRBV19	TRBJ2-7	TRBD2	CASSIERDPTYEQYF	TGTGCCAGTAGTATCGAGCGGGACCCTACCTACGAGCAGTACTTC
TRBV14	TRBJ1-1	-	CASSPWLQVPEAFF	TGTGCCAGCAGCCCATGGTTGCAGGTCCCTGAAGCTTTCTTT
TRBV18	TRBJ2-1	-	CASSPTLGAASYNEQFF	TGTGCCAGCTCACCAACCCTGGGAGCGGCCTCCTACAATGAGCAGTTCTTC
TRBV5-4	TRBJ2-7	-	CASSPEGRRQYF	TGTGCCAGCAGCCCGGAGGGCAGGCGGCAGTACTTC
TRBV5-1	TRBJ1-1	-	CASSLVAGPGQPEAFF	TGCGCCAGCAGCTTGGTCGCCGGGCCGGGACAACCTGAAGCTTTCTTT
TRBV19	TRBJ1-1	-	CASIKEYSSTEAFF	TGTGCCAGTATTAAAGAGTATTCTTCCACTGAAGCTTTCTTT
TRBV2	TRBJ2-2	TRBD2	CASSSSGTNTGELFF	TGTGCCAGCAGTTCGAGCGGGACGAACACCGGGGAGCTGTTTTTT
TRBV7-2	TRBJ2-3	TRBD2	CASSLRLTSGHLPQYF	TGTGCCAGCAGCTTACGGTTGACTAGCGGGCACTTACCGCAGTATTTT
TRBV28	TRBJ2-7	-	CASSPTRTLYYEQYF	TGTGCCAGCAGTCCAACCCGGACATTGTACTACGAGCAGTACTTC
TRBV3-1/TRBV3-2	TRBJ1-3	-	CASSQGTHRNTIYF	TGTGCCAGCAGCCAAGGGACTCACCGAAACACCATATATTTT
TRBV10-1	TRBJ2-2	-	CASRANTGELFF	TGCGCCAGCAGAGCAAATACCGGGGAGCTGTTTTTT
TRBV5-1	TRBJ2-1	TRBD2	CASSDRVRGNEQFF	TGCGCCAGCAGCGACCGGGTGCGGGGGAATGAGCAGTTCTTC
TRBV7-9	TRBJ1-2	-	CASSFPRGVTGYTF	TGTGCCAGCAGCTTCCCCCGGGGGGTGACAGGCTACACCTTC